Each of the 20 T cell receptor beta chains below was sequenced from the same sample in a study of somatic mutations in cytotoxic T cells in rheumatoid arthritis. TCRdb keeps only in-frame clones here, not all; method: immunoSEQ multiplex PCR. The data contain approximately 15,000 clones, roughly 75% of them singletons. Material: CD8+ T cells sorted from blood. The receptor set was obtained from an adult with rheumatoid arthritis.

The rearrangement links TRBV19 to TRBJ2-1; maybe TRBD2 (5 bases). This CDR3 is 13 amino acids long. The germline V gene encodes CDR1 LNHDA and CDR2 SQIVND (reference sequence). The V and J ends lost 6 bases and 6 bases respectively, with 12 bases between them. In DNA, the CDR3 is TGTGCCAGTAGCCTCCGGGGAGTCAATGAGCAGTTCTTC. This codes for CASSLRGVNEQFF.

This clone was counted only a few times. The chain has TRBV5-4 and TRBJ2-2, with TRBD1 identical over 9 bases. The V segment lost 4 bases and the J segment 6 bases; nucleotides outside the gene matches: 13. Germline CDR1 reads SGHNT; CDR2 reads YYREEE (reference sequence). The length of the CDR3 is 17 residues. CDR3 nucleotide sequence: TGTGCCAGCAGCCCAGGGGTGGACAGGGGAGAGCCCGGGGAGCTGTTTTTT. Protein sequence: CASSPGVDRGEPGELFF. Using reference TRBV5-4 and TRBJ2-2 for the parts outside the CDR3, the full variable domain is ETGVTQSPTHLIKTRGQQVTLRCSSQSGHNTVSWYQQALGQGPQFIFQYYREEENGRGNFPPRFSGLQFPNYSSELNVNALELDDSALYLCASSPGVDRGEPGELFFGEGSRLTVL.

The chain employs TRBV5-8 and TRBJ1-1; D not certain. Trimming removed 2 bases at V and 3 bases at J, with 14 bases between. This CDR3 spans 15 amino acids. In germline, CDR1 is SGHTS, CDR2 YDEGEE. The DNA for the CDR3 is TGTGCCAGCAGCTTATTTCCGGGGATGGACACTGAAGCTTTCTTT. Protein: CASSLFPGMDTEAFF.

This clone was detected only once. The DNA for the CDR3 is TGCGCCAGCAGCTTGGTCCCTAGCGGGAGCTCAGATACGCAGTATTTT. Protein product: CASSLVPSGSSDTQYF. The chain links TRBV5-1 to TRBJ2-3; the match to TRBD2 covers 10 bases. J gave up 4 bases and V 0 bases, and 5 bases lay outside the gene matches. The germline CDR1 and CDR2 sequences are SGHRS and YFSETQ. This CDR3 contains 16 residues.

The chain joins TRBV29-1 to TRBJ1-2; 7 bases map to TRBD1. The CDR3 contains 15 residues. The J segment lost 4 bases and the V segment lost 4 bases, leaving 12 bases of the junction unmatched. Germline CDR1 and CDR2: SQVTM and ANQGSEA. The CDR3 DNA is TGCAGCGTTGGGACAGGCGTCCAGGAAGGCTATGGCTACACCTTC. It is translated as CSVGTGVQEGYGYTF.

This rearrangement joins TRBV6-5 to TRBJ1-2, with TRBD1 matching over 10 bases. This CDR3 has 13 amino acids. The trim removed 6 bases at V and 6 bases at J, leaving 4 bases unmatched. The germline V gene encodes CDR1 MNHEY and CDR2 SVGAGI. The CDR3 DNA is TGTGCCAGCAGCCTCGGGACAGGGGATGGCTACACCTTC. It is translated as CASSLGTGDGYTF.

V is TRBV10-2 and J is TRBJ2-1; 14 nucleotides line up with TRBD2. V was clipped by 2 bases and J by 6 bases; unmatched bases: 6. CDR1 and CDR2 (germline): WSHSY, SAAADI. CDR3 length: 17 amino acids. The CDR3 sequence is CASSERLAGGPSNEQFF. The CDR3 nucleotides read TGCGCCAGCAGTGAGAGACTAGCGGGAGGGCCTTCCAATGAGCAGTTCTTC.

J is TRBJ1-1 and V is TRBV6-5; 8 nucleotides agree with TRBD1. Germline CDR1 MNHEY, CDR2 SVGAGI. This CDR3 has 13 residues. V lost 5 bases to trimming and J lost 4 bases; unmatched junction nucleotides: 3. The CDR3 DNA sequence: TGTGCCAGCAGTACCGGACAGGGCACTGAAGCTTTCTTT. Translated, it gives CASSTGQGTEAFF.

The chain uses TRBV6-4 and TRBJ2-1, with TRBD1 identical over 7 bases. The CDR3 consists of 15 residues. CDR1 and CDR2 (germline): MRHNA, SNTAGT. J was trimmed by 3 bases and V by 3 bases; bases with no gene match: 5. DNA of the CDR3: TGTGCCAGCAGTGAACAACGGGACAGCTACAATGAGCAGTTCTTC. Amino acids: CASSEQRDSYNEQFF.

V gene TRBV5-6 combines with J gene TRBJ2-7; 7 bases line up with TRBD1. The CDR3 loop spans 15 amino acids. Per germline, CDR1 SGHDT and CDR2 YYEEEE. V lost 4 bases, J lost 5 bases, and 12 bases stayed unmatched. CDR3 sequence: CASSPSTGSSHEQYF. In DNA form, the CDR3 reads TGTGCCAGCAGCCCGTCGACAGGGAGTTCTCACGAGCAGTACTTC.

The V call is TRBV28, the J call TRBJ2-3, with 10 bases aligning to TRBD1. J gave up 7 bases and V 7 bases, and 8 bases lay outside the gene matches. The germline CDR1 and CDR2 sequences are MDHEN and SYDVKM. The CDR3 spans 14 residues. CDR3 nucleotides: TGTGCCAGCAACCTCCGGGACAGGGGTAATACGCAGTATTTT. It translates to CASNLRDRGNTQYF.

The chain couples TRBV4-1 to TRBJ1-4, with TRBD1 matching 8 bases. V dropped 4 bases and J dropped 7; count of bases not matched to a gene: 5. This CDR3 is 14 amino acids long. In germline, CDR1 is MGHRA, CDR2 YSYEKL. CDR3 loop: CASSRGQVPEKLFF. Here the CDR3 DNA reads TGCGCCAGCAGCCGGGGACAGGTGCCTGAAAAACTGTTTTTT.

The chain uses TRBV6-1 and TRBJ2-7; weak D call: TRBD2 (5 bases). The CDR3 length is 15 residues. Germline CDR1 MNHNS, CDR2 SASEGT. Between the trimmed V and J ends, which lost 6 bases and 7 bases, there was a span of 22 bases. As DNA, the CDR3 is TGTGCCAGCAGGTCCTCCACAGCATCTACGGGAGAGCAGTACTTC. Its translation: CASRSSTASTGEQYF.

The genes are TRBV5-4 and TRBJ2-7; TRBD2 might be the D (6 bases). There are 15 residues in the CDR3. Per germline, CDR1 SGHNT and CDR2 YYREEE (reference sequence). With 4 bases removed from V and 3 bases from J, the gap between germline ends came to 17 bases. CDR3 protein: CASSPGLGGSYEQYF. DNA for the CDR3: TGTGCCAGCAGCCCCGGTTTGGGGGGTAGCTACGAGCAGTACTTC.

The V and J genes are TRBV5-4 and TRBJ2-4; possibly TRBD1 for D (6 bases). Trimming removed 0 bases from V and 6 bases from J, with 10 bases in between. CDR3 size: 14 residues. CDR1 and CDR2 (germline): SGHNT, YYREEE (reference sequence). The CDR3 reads CASSLDQQGNIQYF. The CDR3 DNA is TGTGCCAGCAGCTTGGACCAACAGGGAAACATTCAGTACTTC. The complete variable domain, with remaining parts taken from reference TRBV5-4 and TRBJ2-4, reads ETGVTQSPTHLIKTRGQQVTLRCSSQSGHNTVSWYQQALGQGPQFIFQYYREEENGRGNFPPRFSGLQFPNYSSELNVNALELDDSALYLCASSLDQQGNIQYFGAGTRLSVL.

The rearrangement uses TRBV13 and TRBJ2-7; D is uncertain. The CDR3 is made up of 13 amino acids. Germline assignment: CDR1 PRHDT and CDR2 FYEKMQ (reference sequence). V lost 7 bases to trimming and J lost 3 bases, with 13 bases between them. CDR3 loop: CASKDGTHYEQYF. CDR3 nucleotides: TGTGCCAGCAAGGACGGAACTCACTACGAGCAGTACTTC.

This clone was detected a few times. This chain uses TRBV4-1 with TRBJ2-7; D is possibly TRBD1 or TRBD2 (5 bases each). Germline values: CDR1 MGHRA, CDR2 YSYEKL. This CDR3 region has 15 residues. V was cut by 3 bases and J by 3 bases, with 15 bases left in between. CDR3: CASSQAGTADYEQYF. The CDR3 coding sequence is TGCGCCAGCAGCCAGGCCGGGACGGCGGACTACGAGCAGTACTTC.

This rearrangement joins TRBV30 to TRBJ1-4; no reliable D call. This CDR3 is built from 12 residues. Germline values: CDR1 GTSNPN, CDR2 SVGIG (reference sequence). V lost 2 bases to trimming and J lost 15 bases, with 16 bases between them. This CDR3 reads CAWSSGMADLFF. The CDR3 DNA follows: TGTGCCTGGAGTTCGGGAATGGCGGATTTGTTTTTT.

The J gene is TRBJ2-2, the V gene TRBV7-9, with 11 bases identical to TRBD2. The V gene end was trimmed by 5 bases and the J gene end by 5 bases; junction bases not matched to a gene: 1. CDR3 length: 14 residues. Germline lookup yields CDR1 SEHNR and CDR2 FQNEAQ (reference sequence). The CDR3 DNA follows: TGTGCCAGCAGCCGGACTAGCGGGACCGGGGAGCTGTTTTTT. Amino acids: CASSRTSGTGELFF.

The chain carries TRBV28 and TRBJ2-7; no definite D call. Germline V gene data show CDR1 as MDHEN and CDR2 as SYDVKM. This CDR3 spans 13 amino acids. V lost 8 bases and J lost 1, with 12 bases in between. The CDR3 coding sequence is TGTGCCAGCCTTTCCGTCCTATCCTACGAGCAGTACTTC. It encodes CASLSVLSYEQYF. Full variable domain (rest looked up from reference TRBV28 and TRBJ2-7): DVKVTQSSRYLVKRTGEKVFLECVQDMDHENMFWYRQDPGLGLRLIYFSYDVKMKEKGDIPEGYSVSREKKERFSLILESASTNQTSMYLCASLSVLSYEQYFGPGTRLTVT.